This note documents a single T cell receptor (beta chain) sequence. This sample's RNA came from whole unsorted tissue. More than 3 cm separated this lung sample from the edge of the tumor. The library came from three nested PCR rounds adapted from ARM-PCR protocols. TCRdb re-analysed the multiplex PCR reads in MiXCR, keeping a single row per CDR3 protein. The sample gives roughly 120,000 distinct CDR3 sequences, about 61% of which show up once; under 20% is in the top ten. The data originate from a study of tumor and adjacent non-tumor tissue in lung cancer. This CDR3 region has 16 residues. With V trimmed by 4 bases and J by 7 bases, 14 bases remained unmatched. Germline V gene sequence: CDR1 MNHEY, CDR2 SVGAGI.

V gene TRBV6-5 combines with J gene TRBJ2-3; TRBD2 matches at 7 bases. Sequencing used distant non-tumor lung tissue. The source is a man aged 55-75 years with non-small cell lung cancer. The CDR3 sequence is CASSLGRAGSLNTQYF. In nucleotides, the CDR3 is TGTGCCAGCAGTTTAGGGAGAGCGGGAAGTTTAAATACGCAGTATTTT.